This T cell receptor beta chain was documented in a study of control samples from healthy donors and cancer patients. This table comes from immunoSEQ multiplex PCR, and its TCRdb copy is limited to in-frame clones, with some not included. The data show almost 90,000 clones, 86% seen once. V lost 6 bases, J lost 6 bases, and 12 bases stayed unmatched. The germline gives CDR1 MNHNS, CDR2 SASEGT. The CDR3 totals 16 residues. The chain carries TRBV6-1 and TRBJ2-1; TRBD2 matches 9 bases. The receptor comes from a man in his thirties or forties in good health. Sequenced material: blood. The DNA for the CDR3 is TGTGCCAGCAGCGAAAGACTAGCGGTATTCCCCAATGAGCAGTTCTTC. Amino acid sequence: CASSERLAVFPNEQFF.